Here is one T cell receptor beta chain with its context. What it recognizes is unknown. The entry originates in a study of T-cell reconstitution after alpha-beta-depleted transplantation in children. Study outcomes and limitations: Counts and diversity of T cells one year after transplant came mostly from newly produced T cells. The study traced high day-60 TCRbeta diversity in some patients to surviving recipient T cells and thymic progenitors. At around two months after transplant, the alpha-beta T cells were reportedly derived from several hundred expanded clones that came from non-depleted graft cells.

There are 17 residues in the CDR3. Germline V gives CDR1 LGHDT, CDR2 YNNKEL (reference sequence). The trim removed 7 bases at V and 5 bases at J, leaving 20 bases unmatched. Preparing the TCRbeta library involved the use of unique molecular identifiers. A single record per CDR3 protein comes from TCRdb applying MiXCR to the PCR reads. The sample carries about 600,000 distinct CDR3 sequences, over 10% recorded once. The V call is TRBV3-1, the J call TRBJ2-7; 7 bases line up with TRBD2. Sequencing used PBMCs, mostly from graft donor cells, obtained 360 days after TCRalphabeta/CD19-depleted stem cell transplant. The TCR sequence derives from a male patient under 18 who had a stem cell transplant for acute myeloid leukemia, so the T cells may come from the graft donor. CDR3 sequence reads: CASTPPTGGSFGDEQYF. The DNA for the CDR3 is TGTGCCAGCACCCCTCCCACTGGCGGGAGCTTCGGTGACGAGCAGTACTTC.